This T cell receptor (beta chain) was observed in a study of shared clonotypes between healthy human individuals. Study observations and caveats: Compared with memory subsets, naive subsets generally had larger estimated richness. The researchers took only blood, and tissue repertoires probably look different.

CDR3 length equals 14 residues. J gave up 3 bases and V 6 bases, and 8 bases lay outside the gene matches. Germline V lookup: CDR1 GTSNPN, CDR2 SVGIG (reference sequence). Comment on this clone: The antigen is unknown.

The protocol was immunoSEQ multiplex PCR, while the TCRdb copy is restricted to in-frame clones and leaves out a portion. The table includes 2,500,000 or so clones, roughly 92% detected once. Sequenced: naive CD4+ T cells from PBMCs. Subset reported: CD45RA+ positively selected. The source of this sequence is a man between 18 and 35 years old in good health. Some clones in this sample may be carry-over from other donors' samples. The chain recombines TRBV30 with TRBJ2-3; 8 positions agree with TRBD2. CDR3 region: CACGAGVGTDTQYF. CDR3 coding DNA: TGTGCCTGCGGAGCGGGAGTTGGTACAGATACGCAGTATTTT.